The subject of this entry is one TCR beta chain. What it recognizes is unknown. The germline gives CDR1 SGDLS, CDR2 YYNGEE. V was trimmed by 1 base and J by 5 bases, leaving 12 bases between them. The CDR3 is 14 amino acids. The entry originates in a study of cytomegalovirus exposure and HLA in healthy donors. Findings and limits, study-wide: In a later analysis, TCR association rates varied by HLA locus: DRB1 most, HLA-C fewest.

It was with 60 Vbeta and 13 Jbeta primers that the PCR ran. Clones were sequenced by immunoSEQ multiplex PCR, and TCRdb holds only the in-frame ones, with some missing. The sample has a few hundred thousand clones, 60% to 80% seen once; the top ten hold 1.5% to 2%. The source of this sequence is a man younger than 35 in good health and CMV-seronegative. The sequencing sample was made of PBMCs. This chain connects TRBV9 to TRBJ1-1; weak D call: TRBD1 (5 bases). In nucleotides, the CDR3 is TGTGCCAGCAGCGTAAGTGTTAGGGGTACTGAAGCTTTCTTT. This gives the protein CASSVSVRGTEAFF.